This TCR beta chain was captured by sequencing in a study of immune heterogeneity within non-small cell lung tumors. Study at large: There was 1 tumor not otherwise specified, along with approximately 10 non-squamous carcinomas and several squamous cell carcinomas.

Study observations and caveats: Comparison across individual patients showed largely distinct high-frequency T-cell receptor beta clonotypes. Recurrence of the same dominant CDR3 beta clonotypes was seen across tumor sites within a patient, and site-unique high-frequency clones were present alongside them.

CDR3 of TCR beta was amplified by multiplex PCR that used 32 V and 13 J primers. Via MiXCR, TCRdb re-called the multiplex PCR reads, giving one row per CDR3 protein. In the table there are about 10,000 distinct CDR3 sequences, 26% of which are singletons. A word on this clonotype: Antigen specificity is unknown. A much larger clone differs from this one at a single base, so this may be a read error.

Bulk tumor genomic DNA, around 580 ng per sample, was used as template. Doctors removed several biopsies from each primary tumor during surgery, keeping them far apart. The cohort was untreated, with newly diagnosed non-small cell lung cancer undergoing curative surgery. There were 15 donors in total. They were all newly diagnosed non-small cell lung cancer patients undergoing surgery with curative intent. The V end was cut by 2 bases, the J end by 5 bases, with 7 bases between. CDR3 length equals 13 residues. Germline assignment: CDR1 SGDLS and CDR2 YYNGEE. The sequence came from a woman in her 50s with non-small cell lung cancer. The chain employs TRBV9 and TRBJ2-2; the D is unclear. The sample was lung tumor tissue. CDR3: CASSVYLTGELFF. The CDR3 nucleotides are TGTGCCAGCAGCGTCTATCTAACCGGGGAGCTGTTTTTT.